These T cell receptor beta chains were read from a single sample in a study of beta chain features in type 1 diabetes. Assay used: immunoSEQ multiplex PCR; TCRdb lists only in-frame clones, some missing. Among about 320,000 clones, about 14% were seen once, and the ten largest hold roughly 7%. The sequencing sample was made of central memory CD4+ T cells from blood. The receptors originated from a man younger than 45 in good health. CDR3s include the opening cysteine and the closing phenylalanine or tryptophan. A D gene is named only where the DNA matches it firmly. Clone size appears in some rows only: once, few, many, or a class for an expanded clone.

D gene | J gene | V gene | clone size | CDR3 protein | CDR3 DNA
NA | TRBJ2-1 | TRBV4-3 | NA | CASSQDATGSYNEQFF | TGCGCCAGCAGCCAAGACGCCACTGGCTCCTACAATGAGCAGTTCTTC
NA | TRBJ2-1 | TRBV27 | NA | CASSLSHIYNEQFF | TGTGCCAGCAGTTTAAGTCACATATACAATGAGCAGTTCTTC
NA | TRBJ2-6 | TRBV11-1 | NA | CASSLWTGDHVSF | TGTGCCAGCAGCTTATGGACCGGTGACCACGTTTCTTTC
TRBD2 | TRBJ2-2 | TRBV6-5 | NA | CASSLLGRGTGELFF | TGTGCCAGCAGTCTTCTAGGGAGGGGCACCGGGGAGCTGTTTTTT
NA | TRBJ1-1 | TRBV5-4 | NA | CASSLGQGRIEAFF | TGTGCCAGCAGCTTAGGGCAGGGGAGGATTGAAGCTTTCTTT
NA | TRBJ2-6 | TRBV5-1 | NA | CASTRNAGANVLTF | TGCGCCAGCACCCGAAACGCTGGGGCCAACGTCCTGACTTTC
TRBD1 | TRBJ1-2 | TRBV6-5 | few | CASRPGQAHGYTF | TGTGCCAGCAGGCCAGGACAGGCACATGGCTACACCTTC
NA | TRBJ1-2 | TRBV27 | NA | CASRYSIRDLGYTF | TGTGCCAGCAGGTACTCAATTAGGGACCTTGGCTACACCTTC
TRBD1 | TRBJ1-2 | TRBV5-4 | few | CASSLNRGNPWTF | TGTGCCAGCAGCTTGAACAGGGGTAACCCTTGGACCTTC
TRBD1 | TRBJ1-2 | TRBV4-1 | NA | CASSQLDRERHGYTF | TGCGCCAGCAGCCAACTAGACAGGGAGCGACATGGCTACACCTTC
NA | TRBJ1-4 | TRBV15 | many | CATSRDGVIGEKLFF | TGTGCCACCAGCAGAGATGGGGTTATAGGAGAAAAACTGTTTTTT
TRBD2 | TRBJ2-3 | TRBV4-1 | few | CASSQDGIAGGITDTQYF | TGCGCCAGCAGCCAAGATGGAATAGCGGGGGGGATAACAGATACGCAGTATTTT
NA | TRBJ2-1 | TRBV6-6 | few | CASRGPNNEQFF | TGTGCCAGCAGGGGACCAAACAATGAGCAGTTCTTC
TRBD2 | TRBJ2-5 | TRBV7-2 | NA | CASSLPTSGAETQYF | TGTGCCAGCAGCTTGCCGACTAGCGGGGCGGAGACCCAGTACTTC
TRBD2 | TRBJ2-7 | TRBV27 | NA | CASRSGGGEQYF | TGTGCCAGCCGTAGCGGGGGCGGCGAGCAGTACTTC
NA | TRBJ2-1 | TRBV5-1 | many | CASSSGNEQFF | TGCGCCAGCAGCTCGGGGAATGAGCAGTTCTTC
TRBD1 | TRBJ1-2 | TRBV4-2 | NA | CASSQDVGTGGNYGYTF | TGTGCCAGCAGCCAAGATGTGGGGACAGGGGGTAACTATGGCTACACCTTC
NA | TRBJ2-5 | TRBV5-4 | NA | CASSQYRVETQYF | TGTGCCAGCAGTCAGTACAGGGTAGAGACCCAGTACTTC
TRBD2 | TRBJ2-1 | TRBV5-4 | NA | CASSLELAGYNEQFF | TGTGCCAGCAGCTTGGAGCTAGCGGGGTACAATGAGCAGTTCTTC
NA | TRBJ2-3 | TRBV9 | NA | CASSLQARDTQYF | TGTGCCAGCAGCCTCCAAGCAAGAGATACGCAGTATTTT
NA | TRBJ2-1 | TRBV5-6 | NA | CASRISGPNEQFF | TGTGCCAGCAGAATCTCGGGACCCAATGAGCAGTTCTTC
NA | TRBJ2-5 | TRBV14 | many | CASSHRRGRETQYF | TGTGCCAGCAGCCACAGACGGGGCCGCGAGACCCAGTACTTC
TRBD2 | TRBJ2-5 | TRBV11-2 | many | CASRGIAGTQETQYF | TGTGCCAGCCGGGGGATAGCGGGGACCCAAGAGACCCAGTACTTC
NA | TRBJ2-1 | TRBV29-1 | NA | CSAGDHEQFF | TGCAGCGCTGGAGATCATGAGCAGTTCTTC
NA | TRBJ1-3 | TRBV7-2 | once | CASSLGVRPGGNTIYF | TGTGCCAGCAGCTTAGGGGTCAGGCCCGGAGGAAACACCATATATTTT
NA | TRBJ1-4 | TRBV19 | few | CASSPWGKVDEKLFF | TGTGCCAGTAGTCCCTGGGGGAAGGTGGATGAAAAACTGTTTTTT
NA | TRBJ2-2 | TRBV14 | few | CASSFVGSLAGELFF | TGTGCCAGCAGCTTCGTGGGCAGTCTCGCCGGGGAGCTGTTTTTT
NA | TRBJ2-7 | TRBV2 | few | CASSASYEQYF | TGTGCCAGCAGTGCGTCATACGAGCAGTACTTC
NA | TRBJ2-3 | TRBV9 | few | CASSATPRTDTQYF | TGTGCCAGCAGCGCGACACCACGCACAGATACGCAGTATTTT
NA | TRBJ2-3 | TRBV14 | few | CASSQDPQSRQYF | TGTGCCAGCAGCCAAGACCCGCAAAGCAGGCAGTATTTT
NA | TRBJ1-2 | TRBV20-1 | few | CSARQRAIYTF | TGCAGTGCGCGTCAGAGGGCGATCTACACCTTC
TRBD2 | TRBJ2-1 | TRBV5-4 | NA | CASVLSGGNNEQFF | TGTGCCAGCGTCCTTAGCGGGGGGAACAATGAGCAGTTCTTC